The rows below give T cell receptor beta chains drawn from one sample of a study of blood T cell repertoires in COVID-19. The protocol was immunoSEQ multiplex PCR, while the TCRdb copy is restricted to in-frame clones and leaves out a portion. The table has more than 200,000 clones, roughly 90% seen once; the top ten hold approximately 2%. The specimen was peripheral blood. The receptors were sampled from a man aged 25-45 years with active or convalescent COVID-19. Each CDR3 is given with its conserved first and last residue. A D gene is named only where the DNA matches it firmly. Clone size appears in some rows only: once, few, many, or a class for an expanded clone.

d_gene: TRBD2; j_gene: TRBJ2-5; abundance: once; v_gene: TRBV15; CDR3aa: CATSRRGVQETQYF; CDR3nt: TGTGCCACCAGCAGACGGGGGGTCCAAGAGACCCAGTACTTC
d_gene: TRBD2; j_gene: TRBJ2-1; abundance: .; v_gene: TRBV24-1; CDR3aa: CATSDPRASGYNEQFF; CDR3nt: TGTGCCACCAGTGATCCGCGGGCTAGCGGCTACAATGAGCAGTTCTTC
d_gene: TRBD1; j_gene: TRBJ1-1; abundance: .; v_gene: TRBV25-1; CDR3aa: CASRQGRHTEAFF; CDR3nt: TGTGCCAGCAGACAGGGGAGACACACTGAAGCTTTCTTT
d_gene: TRBD2; j_gene: TRBJ2-1; abundance: few; v_gene: TRBV10-1; CDR3aa: CASSALAGDYNEQFF; CDR3nt: TGCGCCAGCAGTGCTTTAGCGGGGGATTACAATGAGCAGTTCTTC
d_gene: .; j_gene: TRBJ2-7; abundance: .; v_gene: TRBV5-4; CDR3aa: CASSLGFGAATLYEQYF; CDR3nt: TGTGCCAGCAGCTTGGGATTTGGGGCAGCGACCCTCTACGAGCAGTACTTC
d_gene: .; j_gene: TRBJ1-1; abundance: .; v_gene: TRBV3-1/TRBV3-2; CDR3aa: CASSPRDNTEAFF; CDR3nt: TGTGCCAGCAGCCCACGAGATAACACTGAAGCTTTCTTT
d_gene: TRBD2; j_gene: TRBJ2-3; abundance: .; v_gene: TRBV7-2; CDR3aa: CASSPLGGGTDTQYF; CDR3nt: TGTGCCAGCAGCCCTCTGGGGGGGGGCACAGATACGCAGTATTTT
d_gene: .; j_gene: TRBJ1-4; abundance: .; v_gene: TRBV5-6; CDR3aa: CASSFSEYGREKLFF; CDR3nt: TGTGCCAGCAGCTTTTCGGAATATGGCAGGGAAAAACTGTTTTTT
d_gene: .; j_gene: TRBJ1-5; abundance: .; v_gene: TRBV3-1/TRBV3-2; CDR3aa: CASSPRGTGQPQHF; CDR3nt: TGTGCCAGCAGCCCCAGGGGTACGGGGCAGCCCCAGCATTTT
d_gene: TRBD1; j_gene: TRBJ2-7; abundance: .; v_gene: TRBV19; CDR3aa: CASSPTGASYEQYF; CDR3nt: TGTGCCAGTAGTCCGACAGGGGCGTCCTACGAGCAGTACTTC
d_gene: .; j_gene: TRBJ2-3; abundance: .; v_gene: TRBV11-1; CDR3aa: CASSGVKSSGTQYF; CDR3nt: TGTGCCAGCAGCGGCGTAAAAAGCAGCGGTACGCAGTATTTT
d_gene: TRBD2; j_gene: TRBJ2-2; abundance: .; v_gene: TRBV7-2; CDR3aa: CASSWGGNTGELFF; CDR3nt: TGTGCCAGCAGCTGGGGGGGGAACACCGGGGAGCTGTTTTTT
d_gene: TRBD1; j_gene: TRBJ1-2; abundance: .; v_gene: TRBV4-2; CDR3aa: CASSGGQGKDYGYTF; CDR3nt: TGTGCCAGCAGCGGAGGACAGGGGAAGGACTATGGCTACACCTTC